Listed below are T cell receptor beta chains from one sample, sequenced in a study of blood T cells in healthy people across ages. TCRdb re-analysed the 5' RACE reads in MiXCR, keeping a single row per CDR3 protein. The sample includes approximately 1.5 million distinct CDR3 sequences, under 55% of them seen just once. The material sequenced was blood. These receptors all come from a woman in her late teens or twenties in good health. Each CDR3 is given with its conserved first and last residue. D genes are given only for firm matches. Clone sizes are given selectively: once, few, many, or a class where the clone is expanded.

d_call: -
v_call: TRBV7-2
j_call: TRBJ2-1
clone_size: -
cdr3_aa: CASSLQAEASEQFF
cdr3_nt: TGTGCCAGCAGCCTTCAAGCGGAGGCCAGTGAGCAGTTCTTC

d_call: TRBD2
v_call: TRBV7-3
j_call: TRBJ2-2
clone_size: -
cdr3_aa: CAGSKSGTRNTGELFF
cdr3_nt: TGTGCCGGCAGCAAATCCGGGACTAGGAACACCGGGGAGCTGTTTTTT

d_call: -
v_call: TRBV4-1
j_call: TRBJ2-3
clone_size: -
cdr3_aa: CASSQDPGLSTDTQYF
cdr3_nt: TGCGCCAGCAGCCAAGATCCAGGTCTCTCCACAGATACGCAGTATTTT

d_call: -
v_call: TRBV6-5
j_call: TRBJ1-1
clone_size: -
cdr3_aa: CASSYRGRTMNTEAFF
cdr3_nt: TGTGCCAGCAGTTACAGGGGACGGACCATGAACACTGAAGCTTTCTTT

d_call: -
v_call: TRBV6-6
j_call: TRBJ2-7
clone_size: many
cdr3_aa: CASTRGNSYEQYF
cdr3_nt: TGTGCCAGTACTCGGGGGAACTCCTACGAGCAGTACTTC

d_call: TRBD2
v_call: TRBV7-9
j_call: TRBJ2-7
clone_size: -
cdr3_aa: CASTSGGPGYEQYF
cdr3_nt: TGTGCCAGCACCTCGGGGGGTCCGGGCTACGAGCAGTACTTC

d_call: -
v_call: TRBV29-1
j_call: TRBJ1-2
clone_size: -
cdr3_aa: CSVHRGGPNYGYTF
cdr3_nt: TGCAGCGTTCATCGGGGAGGGCCTAACTATGGCTACACCTTT

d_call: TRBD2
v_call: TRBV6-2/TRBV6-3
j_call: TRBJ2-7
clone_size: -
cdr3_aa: CASTLIRGGSVDEQYF
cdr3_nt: TGTGCCAGCACCCTCATCCGGGGCGGGAGTGTAGACGAGCAGTACTTC

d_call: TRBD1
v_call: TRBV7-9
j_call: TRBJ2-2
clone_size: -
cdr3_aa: CASRHRGYTGELFF
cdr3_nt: TGTGCCAGCAGACACAGGGGATACACCGGGGAGCTGTTTTTT

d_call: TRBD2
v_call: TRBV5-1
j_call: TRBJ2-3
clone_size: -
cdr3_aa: CASSLSTSADTQYF
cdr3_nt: TGCGCCAGCAGCTTGTCTACTAGCGCAGATACGCAGTATTTT

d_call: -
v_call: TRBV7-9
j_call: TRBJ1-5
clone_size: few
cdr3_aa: CASSLAMSGINNQPQHF
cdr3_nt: TGTGCCAGCAGCTTAGCTATGTCAGGGATCAACAATCAGCCCCAGCATTTT

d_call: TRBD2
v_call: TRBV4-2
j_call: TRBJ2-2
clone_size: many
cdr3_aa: CASSSAGVNTGELFF
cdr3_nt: TGTGCCAGCAGCTCAGCGGGGGTGAACACCGGGGAGCTGTTTTTT

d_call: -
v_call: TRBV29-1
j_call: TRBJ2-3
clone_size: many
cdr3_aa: CSVDQVVSTDTQYF
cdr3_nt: TGCAGCGTTGATCAGGTGGTGAGCACAGATACGCAGTATTTT

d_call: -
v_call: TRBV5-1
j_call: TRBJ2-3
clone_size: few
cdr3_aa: CASAVGDADTQYF
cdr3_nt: TGCGCCAGCGCGGTGGGGGACGCAGATACGCAGTATTTT

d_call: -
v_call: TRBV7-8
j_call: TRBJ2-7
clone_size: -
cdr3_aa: CTSSLKSHEQYF
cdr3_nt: TGTACCAGCAGCTTAAAAAGTCACGAGCAGTACTTC

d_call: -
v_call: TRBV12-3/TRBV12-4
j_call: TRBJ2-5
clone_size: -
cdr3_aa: CASSLGGPTQYF
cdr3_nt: TGTGCCAGCAGTTTAGGGGGACCCACTCAGTACTTC

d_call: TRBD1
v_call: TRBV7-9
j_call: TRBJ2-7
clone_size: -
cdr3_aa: CASSFPLDRGYEQYF
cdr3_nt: TGTGCCAGCAGCTTTCCGTTGGACAGGGGATACGAGCAGTACTTC

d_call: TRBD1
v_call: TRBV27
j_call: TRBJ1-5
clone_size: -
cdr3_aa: CATRMTGAQPQHF
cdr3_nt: TGTGCCACCAGAATGACAGGGGCTCAGCCCCAGCATTTT

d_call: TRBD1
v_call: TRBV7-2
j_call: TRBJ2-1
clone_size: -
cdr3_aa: CASSAGTANNEQFF
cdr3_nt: TGTGCCAGCAGCGCAGGGACAGCTAACAATGAGCAGTTCTTC

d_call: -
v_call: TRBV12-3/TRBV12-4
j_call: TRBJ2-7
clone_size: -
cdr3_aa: CASSSTGSQRAYEQYF
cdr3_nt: TGTGCCAGCAGTTCAACCGGGTCCCAAAGGGCCTACGAGCAGTACTTC

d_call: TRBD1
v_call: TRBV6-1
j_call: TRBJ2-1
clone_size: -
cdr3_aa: CASRILAQGAALSSYNEQFF
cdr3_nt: TGTGCCAGCAGGATACTAGCACAGGGGGCGGCACTTAGCTCCTACAATGAGCAGTTCTTC

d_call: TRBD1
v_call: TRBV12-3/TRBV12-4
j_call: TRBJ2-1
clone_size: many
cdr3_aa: CASRGTGVYNEQFF
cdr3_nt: TGTGCCAGCAGAGGGACAGGGGTTTACAATGAGCAGTTCTTC

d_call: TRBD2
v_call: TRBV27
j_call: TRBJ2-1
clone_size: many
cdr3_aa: CASSSRLAGAYNEQFF
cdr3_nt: TGTGCCAGCAGTTCTCGACTAGCGGGGGCCTACAATGAGCAGTTCTTC

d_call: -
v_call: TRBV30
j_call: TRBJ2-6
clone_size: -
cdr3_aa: CAWSTRWGSGANVLTF
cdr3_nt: TGTGCCTGGAGTACACGGTGGGGTTCTGGGGCCAACGTCCTGACTTTC

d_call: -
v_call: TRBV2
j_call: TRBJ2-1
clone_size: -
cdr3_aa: CASSGLGLTDYNEQFF
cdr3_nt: TGTGCCAGCAGTGGTTTAGGGCTAACGGACTACAATGAGCAGTTCTTC

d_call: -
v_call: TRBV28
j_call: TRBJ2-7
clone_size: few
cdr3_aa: CASSRLRDREQYF
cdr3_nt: TGTGCCAGCAGTAGGCTTCGGGATAGGGAGCAGTACTTC

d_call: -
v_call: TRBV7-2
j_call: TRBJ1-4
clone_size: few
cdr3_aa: CASSFSGADGKLFF
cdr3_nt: TGTGCCAGCAGCTTCTCAGGGGCGGATGGAAAACTGTTTTTT

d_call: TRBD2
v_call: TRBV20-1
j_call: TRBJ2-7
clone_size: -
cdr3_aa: CSAPQGMLAETYEQYF
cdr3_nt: TGCAGTGCCCCGCAGGGAATGCTAGCGGAGACCTACGAGCAGTACTTC

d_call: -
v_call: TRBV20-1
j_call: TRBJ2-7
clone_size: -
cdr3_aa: CSARARDSYEQYF
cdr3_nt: TGCAGTGCCAGAGCCCGGGACTCCTACGAGCAGTACTTC

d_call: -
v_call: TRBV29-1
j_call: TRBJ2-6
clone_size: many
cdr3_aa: CSVRFTGANVLTF
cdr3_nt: TGCAGCGTTAGGTTCACCGGGGCCAACGTCCTGACTTTC

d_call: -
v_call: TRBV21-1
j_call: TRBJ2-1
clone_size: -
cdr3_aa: CASKTDEQFF
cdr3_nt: TGTGCCAGCAAGACGGATGAGCAGTTCTTC

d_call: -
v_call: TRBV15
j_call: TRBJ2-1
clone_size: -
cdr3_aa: CATSPSRSLYEQFF
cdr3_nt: TGTGCCACCAGCCCATCTCGCAGTTTATACGAGCAGTTCTTC

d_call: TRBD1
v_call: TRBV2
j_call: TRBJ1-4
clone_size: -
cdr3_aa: CANILRGRDEKLFF
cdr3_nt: TGTGCCAACATTCTTAGGGGGCGCGATGAAAAACTGTTTTTT

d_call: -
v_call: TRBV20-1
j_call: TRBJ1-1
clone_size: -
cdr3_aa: CSARGSTEAFF
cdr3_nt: TGCAGTGCTAGGGGAAGTACTGAAGCTTTCTTT

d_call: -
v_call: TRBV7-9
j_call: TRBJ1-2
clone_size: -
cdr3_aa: CAGSLGRTSEMGYTF
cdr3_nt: TGTGCCGGCAGCTTAGGTCGGACATCAGAGATGGGCTACACCTTC

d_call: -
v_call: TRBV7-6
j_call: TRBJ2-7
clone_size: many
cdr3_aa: CASSLRPGEPYEQYF
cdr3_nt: TGTGCCAGCAGCTTACGACCCGGCGAACCCTACGAGCAGTACTTC

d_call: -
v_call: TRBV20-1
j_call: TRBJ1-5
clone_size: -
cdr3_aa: CSATGRNNQPQHF
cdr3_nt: TGCAGTGCGACCGGACGTAACAATCAGCCCCAGCATTTT

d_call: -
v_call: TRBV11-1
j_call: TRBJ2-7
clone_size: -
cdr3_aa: CASAHRDTNYNEQYF
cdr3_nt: TGTGCCAGCGCTCACCGGGACACTAACTACAATGAGCAGTACTTC

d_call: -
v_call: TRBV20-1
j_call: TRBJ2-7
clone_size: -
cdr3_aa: CSAGGGGSYEQYF
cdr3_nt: TGCAGTGCTGGTGGTGGGGGTAGCTACGAGCAGTACTTC

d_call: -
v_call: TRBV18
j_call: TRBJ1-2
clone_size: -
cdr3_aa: CASSPPGERAYGYTF
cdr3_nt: TGTGCCAGCTCACCACCCGGCGAGCGGGCCTATGGCTACACCTTC

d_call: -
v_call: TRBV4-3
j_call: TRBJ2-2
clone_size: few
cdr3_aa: CASSQDMGSNTGELFF
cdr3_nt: TGCGCCAGCAGCCAAGATATGGGTTCGAACACCGGGGAGCTGTTTTTT

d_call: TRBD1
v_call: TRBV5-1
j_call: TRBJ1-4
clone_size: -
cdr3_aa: CASSVTYRGVNEKLFF
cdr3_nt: TGCGCCAGCAGCGTGACCTACAGGGGAGTGAATGAAAAACTGTTTTTT

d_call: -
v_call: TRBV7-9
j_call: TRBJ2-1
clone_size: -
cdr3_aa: CASSLGTYRSYNEQFF
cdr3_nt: TGTGCCAGCAGCTTGGGGACTTACCGCTCCTACAATGAGCAGTTCTTC

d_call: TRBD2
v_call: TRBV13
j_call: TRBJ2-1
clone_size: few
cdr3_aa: CASSPPASGNGEQFF
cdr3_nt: TGTGCCAGCAGCCCCCCGGCTAGCGGGAACGGGGAGCAGTTCTTC

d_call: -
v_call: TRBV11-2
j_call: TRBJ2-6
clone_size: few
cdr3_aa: CASSSIGLPSGANVLTF
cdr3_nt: TGTGCCAGCAGCTCCATCGGACTCCCCTCTGGGGCCAACGTCCTGACTTTC

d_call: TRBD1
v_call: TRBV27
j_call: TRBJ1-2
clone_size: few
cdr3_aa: CASGRTGRGGYTF
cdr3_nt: TGTGCCAGCGGGAGGACAGGACGGGGTGGCTACACCTTC

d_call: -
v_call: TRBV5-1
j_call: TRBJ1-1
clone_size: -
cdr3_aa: CASSMAGLMNTEAFF
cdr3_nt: TGCGCCAGCAGCATGGCGGGGCTAATGAACACTGAAGCTTTCTTT

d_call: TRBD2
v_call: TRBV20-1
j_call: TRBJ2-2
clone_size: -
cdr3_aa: CATSGGLMVTGELFF
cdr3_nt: TGCGCGACTAGCGGGGGGCTCATGGTCACCGGGGAGCTGTTTTTT

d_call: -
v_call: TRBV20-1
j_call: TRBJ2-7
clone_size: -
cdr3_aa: CSAPPLDRYNEQYF
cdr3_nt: TGCAGTGCCCCCCCGCTAGATCGATACAATGAGCAGTACTTC

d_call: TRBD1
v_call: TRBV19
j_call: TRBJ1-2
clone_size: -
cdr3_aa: CASSPQGQGNYGYAF
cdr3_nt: TGTGCCAGTAGCCCCCAGGGACAGGGTAACTATGGCTACGCCTTC

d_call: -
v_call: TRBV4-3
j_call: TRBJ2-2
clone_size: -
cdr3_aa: CASSQVIWNTGELFF
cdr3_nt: TGCGCCAGCAGCCAAGTGATCTGGAACACCGGGGAGCTGTTTTTT